This TCR beta chain was sequenced in a study of cytomegalovirus exposure and HLA in healthy donors. Trimming shortened V by 7 bases and J by 4 bases, and 11 bases separated the two germline ends. CDR3 length: 12 amino acids. The germline CDR1 and CDR2 sequences are SQVTM and ANQGSEA. Measured with immunoSEQ multiplex PCR; TCRdb has only the in-frame clones, and not every one. There are fewer than 250,000 clones in the sample; 80% to 85% occur only once, and over 12% lies in the top ten. This clone appeared a few times. No antigen is known for it. General study points: Associated with cytomegalovirus, according to the listing, were 150 to 200 TCR beta chains. Among the CMV-associated chains, a few were confirmed in vitro as specific for CMV antigens.

V is TRBV29-1 and J is TRBJ2-1; the D gene is possibly TRBD1 (6 bases). This TCR was sampled from a young woman in good health and CMV-seropositive. The sample was PBMCs. The CDR3 spells CSAMDSYNEQFF. CDR3 nucleotide sequence: TGCAGCGCTATGGACAGTTACAATGAGCAGTTCTTC.